This T cell receptor beta chain was profiled in a study of blood T cell repertoires in COVID-19. Overall study: Spain, Italy and the United States supplied samples that represented acute and convalescent COVID-19.

As handled by the study authors: From reference gene primer amplification, estimates of nucleated cell counts were derived. The data were produced by immunoSEQ multiplex PCR, yet TCRdb's version contains in-frame clones alone and is incomplete. The V and J calls and clone size come from that table; D and trimming were worked out from the DNA. The repertoire holds fewer than 300,000 clones, with over 70% as singletons. The CDR3 has 17 amino acids. Losses at the gene ends were 1 base for V and 5 bases for J; bases not matched to a gene: 12. Germline values: CDR1 SGHNT, CDR2 YYREEE (reference sequence).

The TCR comes from a human donor in a cohort sampled during active COVID-19. This chain connects TRBV5-4 to TRBJ2-7; 10 bases are a match to TRBD2. Sequenced sample: peripheral blood. Written as DNA, the CDR3 is TGTGCCAGCAGCTTGAGAGGGGGACTAGCGCGCCGAGACGAGCAGTACTTC. Its translation is CASSLRGGLARRDEQYF. The variable domain in full, completed from reference TRBV5-4 and TRBJ2-7, reads ETGVTQSPTHLIKTRGQQVTLRCSSQSGHNTVSWYQQALGQGPQFIFQYYREEENGRGNFPPRFSGLQFPNYSSELNVNALELDDSALYLCASSLRGGLARRDEQYFGPGTRLTVT.